These 25 T cell receptor beta chains came from one sample sequenced in a study of T cell repertoires in cytomegalovirus infection. TCRdb processed the reads anew with MiXCR; each CDR3 protein has one entry. Seen here are 150,000 to 200,000 distinct CDR3 sequences, roughly 30% observed once, and the top ten hold approximately 30%. The sample consisted of PBMCs. The receptors stem from a human donor in good health (CMV status not recorded). Some clones in this sample may be carry-over from other donors' samples.

In the case of this clonotype: One base away lies a much larger clone, so this may be a sequencing read error. The rearrangement uses TRBV12-3 or TRBV12-4 and TRBJ2-5, with 8 bases aligning to TRBD2. The CDR3 covers 14 residues. In DNA, the CDR3 is TGTGCCAGCCGCCTCAGCGGGGGTGGTGAGACCCAGTCCTTC. This encodes CASRLSGGGETQSF.

Many counts were recorded for this clonotype. The chain couples TRBV7-2 to TRBJ1-1; tentative D call: TRBD1 (5 bases). Between the trimmed V and J ends, which lost 5 bases and 1 base, there was a span of 14 bases. This CDR3 has 15 amino acids. In germline, CDR1 is SGHTA, CDR2 FQGNSA. The CDR3 DNA sequence: TGTGCCAGCAGCCTCCCGGGACCCAGGAACACTGAAGCTTTCTTT. Amino acid sequence: CASSLPGPRNTEAFF.

This clonotype appeared many times. The gene calls are TRBV7-2 and TRBJ2-2, with a tentative D call TRBD2 (6 bases). This CDR3 region has 13 residues. Trimming removed 2 bases from V and 7 bases from J, with 8 bases in between. CDR1 is SGHTA, CDR2 FQGNSA, per germline. The CDR3 sequence is CASSLMRDGELFF. For the CDR3, the DNA is TGTGCCAGCAGCTTAATGCGGGACGGGGAGCTGTTTTTT.

This clonotype was counted only a few times. The chain uses TRBV19 and TRBJ2-1; 8 bases are a match to TRBD1. Germline-derived CDR1 and CDR2 are LNHDA and SQIVND (reference sequence). This CDR3 has 13 residues. V was pared by 7 bases and J by 7 bases, with 6 bases of the junction left unmatched. The CDR3 coding sequence is TGTGCCAGTAATCCAGGGGGCTTGAATGAGCAGTTCTTC. It yields the protein CASNPGGLNEQFF.

This chain connects TRBV20-1 to TRBJ2-7; no clear D gene. This CDR3 has 16 residues. CDR1 DFQATT and CDR2 SNEGSKA come from the germline V gene (reference sequence). The V gene lost 3 bases and the J gene lost 0 bases, with 18 bases spanning the gap. The CDR3: CSASPFGGDLSYEQYF. In DNA, the CDR3 is TGCAGTGCTAGCCCCTTCGGTGGGGATCTCTCCTACGAGCAGTACTTC.

CDR3 nucleotides: TGTGCCAGCAGCTTAGGACCCCCGGGTGAAGCTTTCTTT. Amino acid sequence: CASSLGPPGEAFF. This chain connects TRBV7-2 to TRBJ1-1, with D unclear. V shed 1 base and J shed 7 bases, with 10 bases lying between them. Germline V gene data show CDR1 as SGHTA and CDR2 as FQGNSA. The length of the CDR3 is 13 residues.

This clonotype was detected only a few times. The J gene is TRBJ2-7, the V gene TRBV2; either TRBD1 or TRBD2 may fit D (5 bases each). The germline V gene encodes CDR1 SNHLY and CDR2 FYNNEI. This CDR3 contains 15 residues. Trimming pared 5 bases from V and 2 bases from J, leaving 16 bases between. Written as DNA, the CDR3 is TGTGCCAGCAGTCTTCTCACGGGGACCGCCTACGAGCAGTACTTC. Residues: CASSLLTGTAYEQYF. Together with reference TRBV2 and TRBJ2-7, the CDR3 gives the full variable domain: EPEVTQTPSHQVTQMGQEVILRCVPISNHLYFYWYRQILGQKVEFLVSFYNNEISEKSEIFDDQFSVERPDGSNFTLKIRSTKLEDSAMYFCASSLLTGTAYEQYFGPGTRLTVT.

This clonotype was observed a handful of times. Here the CDR3 DNA reads TGCAGCGTCTCAGGACGGACCACCTATGGCTACACCTTC. Translating gives CSVSGRTTYGYTF. The chain links TRBV29-1 to TRBJ1-2; no reliable D call. Per the germline V gene, CDR1 is SQVTM and CDR2 is ANQGSEA. Between the trimmed V and J ends, which lost 6 bases and 4 bases, there was a span of 15 bases. The CDR3 is 13 amino acids.

Only a few counts were recorded for this clonotype. The CDR3 loop reads CSAEDRGGQPQHF. The CDR3 DNA reads as TGCAGTGCTGAAGACAGAGGCGGTCAGCCCCAGCATTTT. This chain links TRBV20-1 with TRBJ1-5; D is perhaps TRBD1 (5 bases). Germline lookup yields CDR1 DFQATT and CDR2 SNEGSKA (reference sequence). This CDR3 has 13 amino acids. Trimming stripped 5 bases from V and 6 bases from J, with 14 bases between.

This clonotype has just a few counts. The chain employs TRBV2 and TRBJ2-1; 16 bases line up with TRBD2. The junction had 7 bases not matched to a gene; V was cut back by 7 bases and J by 7 bases. The germline gives CDR1 SNHLY, CDR2 FYNNEI. The length of the CDR3 is 16 residues. CDR3 region: CASTGGLAGGLNEQFF. The DNA of the CDR3 is TGTGCCAGCACCGGGGGACTAGCGGGGGGGCTGAATGAGCAGTTCTTC.

The V and J genes are TRBV5-1 and TRBJ1-6, with a tentative D call TRBD1 (5 bases). V was trimmed by 0 bases and J by 5 bases, leaving 9 bases between them. In germline, CDR1 is SGHRS, CDR2 YFSETQ. This CDR3 region has 15 residues. CDR3 in amino acids: CASSLETADNSPLHF. The CDR3 DNA follows: TGCGCCAGCAGCTTGGAGACAGCTGATAATTCACCCCTCCACTTT.

In this sample, this clonotype turned up a few times. The genes are TRBV2 and TRBJ1-2; 7 nucleotides agree with TRBD1. The trim removed 7 bases at V and 7 bases at J, leaving 9 bases unmatched. The CDR3 length is 13 residues. Germline V CDR1 and CDR2: SNHLY, FYNNEI. DNA for the CDR3: TGTGCCAGCAACCACGGGACAGCTTTTGGCTACACCTTC. Residues: CASNHGTAFGYTF.

The CDR3 DNA follows: TGTGCCTGGAGTGAGGCCCACGAGGATGAAAAACTGTTTTTT. Translated: CAWSEAHEDEKLFF. V gene TRBV30 combines with J gene TRBJ1-4; no reliable D call. This CDR3 spans 14 amino acids. CDR1 and CDR2 (germline): GTSNPN, SVGIG (reference sequence). The V end was cut by 1 base, the J end by 6 bases, with 12 bases between. Full variable domain (rest looked up from reference TRBV30 and TRBJ1-4): SQTIHQWPATLVQPVGSPLSLECTVEGTSNPNLYWYRQAAGRGLQLLFYSVGIGQISSEVPQNLSASRPQDRQFILSSKKLLLSDSGFYLCAWSEAHEDEKLFFGSGTQLSVL.

Written as DNA, the CDR3 is TGTGCCAGCAGCTTAGGCCGGAGGGACAGAAGATCTTTCTTT. Its protein product is CASSLGRRDRRSFF. The V and J genes are TRBV5-8 and TRBJ1-1; 7 nucleotides align to TRBD1. Losses at the gene ends were 2 bases for V and 12 bases for J; bases not matched to a gene: 13. This CDR3 contains 14 residues. Germline V gives CDR1 SGHTS, CDR2 YDEGEE.

This clonotype was seen a few times. This rearrangement joins TRBV7-2 to TRBJ1-3, with D maybe TRBD1 (6 bases). This CDR3 region has 15 residues. CDR1 is SGHTA, CDR2 FQGNSA, per germline. Trimming took 3 bases from V and 4 from J, leaving 13 bases between them. Here the CDR3 DNA reads TGTGCCAGCAGCTTGTCCGGGGGGGCCGGAAACACCATATATTTT. The encoded protein is CASSLSGGAGNTIYF.

This CDR3 reads CSVEVRAGRRNTEAFF. Here the CDR3 DNA reads TGCAGCGTTGAAGTTCGAGCGGGGCGCCGGAACACTGAAGCTTTCTTT. The chain uses TRBV29-1 and TRBJ1-1; TRBD1 is a possible D gene (5 bases). V was cut by 1 base and J by 1 base, with 16 bases left in between. The germline V gene encodes CDR1 SQVTM and CDR2 ANQGSEA. The CDR3 is made up of 16 amino acids. Using reference TRBV29-1 and TRBJ1-1 for the parts outside the CDR3, the full variable domain is SAVISQKPSRDICQRGTSLTIQCQVDSQVTMMFWYRQQPGQSLTLIATANQGSEATYESGFVIDKFPISRPNLTFSTLTVSNMSPEDSSIYLCSVEVRAGRRNTEAFFGQGTRLTVV.

This clonotype turned up a few times. V usage is TRBV6-5 and J usage is TRBJ2-2, with D possibly being TRBD1 or TRBD2 (6 bases each). Trimming removed 2 bases at V and 6 bases at J, with 10 bases between. Germline CDR1 and CDR2: MNHEY and SVGAGI. This CDR3 is 14 amino acids long. This CDR3 reads CASSYDRGAGELFF. CDR3 bases: TGTGCCAGCAGTTACGATAGGGGGGCCGGGGAGCTGTTTTTT.

This clonotype has just a few counts. V usage is TRBV5-1 and J usage is TRBJ1-2; TRBD1 matches at 7 bases. This CDR3 is 14 amino acids long. In germline, CDR1 is SGHRS, CDR2 YFSETQ. V gave up 1 base and J gave up 0 bases; unmatched junction bases: 0. CDR3 sequence reads: CASSLRGPNYGYTF. DNA of the CDR3: TGCGCCAGCAGCTTGAGGGGGCCTAACTATGGCTACACCTTC.

This chain joins TRBV7-8 and TRBJ2-1; 9 bases line up with TRBD2. V trimming: 1 base; J trimming: 5 bases; junction bases outside the gene matches: 6. The length of the CDR3 is 16 residues. Per the germline V gene, CDR1 is SGHVS and CDR2 is FQNEAQ. The CDR3 loop is CASSLVGGGAHNEQFF. CDR3 DNA sequence: TGTGCCAGCAGCTTAGTCGGCGGGGGGGCCCACAATGAGCAGTTCTTC.

This clonotype was observed many times. This rearrangement joins TRBV7-9 to TRBJ2-3; TRBD2 aligns across 13 bases. The CDR3 extends over 16 amino acids. Germline assignment: CDR1 SEHNR and CDR2 FQNEAQ (reference sequence). Trimming removed 4 bases from V and 6 bases from J; junction bases left unmatched: 7. The CDR3 sequence is CASSSGLAGRMDTQYF. As DNA, the CDR3 is TGTGCCAGCAGCTCGGGACTAGCGGGGAGAATGGATACGCAGTATTTT.

This clonotype showed up many times. The rearrangement joins TRBV7-2 to TRBJ2-7; TRBD1 is a possible D gene (6 bases). V dropped 2 bases and J dropped 4 bases, with 18 bases sitting between them. CDR1 is SGHTA and CDR2 is FQGNSA in the germline V gene. The CDR3 spans 16 residues. CDR3 sequence (DNA): TGTGCCAGCAGCTTAAGGGCCCGGGACAAGAGTTACGAGCAGTACTTC. It codes for CASSLRARDKSYEQYF.

The rearrangement uses TRBV29-1 and TRBJ1-1; unclear D gene. V was pared by 6 bases and J by 11 bases, with 13 bases between. There are 10 residues in the CDR3. Germline lookup yields CDR1 SQVTM and CDR2 ANQGSEA. CDR3 sequence: CSVPGATAFF. CDR3 bases: TGCAGCGTCCCTGGAGCGACGGCTTTCTTT. Full variable domain (rest looked up from reference TRBV29-1 and TRBJ1-1): SAVISQKPSRDICQRGTSLTIQCQVDSQVTMMFWYRQQPGQSLTLIATANQGSEATYESGFVIDKFPISRPNLTFSTLTVSNMSPEDSSIYLCSVPGATAFFGQGTRLTVV.

This sequence joins TRBV7-9 and TRBJ1-1; TRBD1 aligns across 9 bases. The germline V gene has CDR1 SEHNR and CDR2 FQNEAQ (reference sequence). V shed 5 bases and J 2 bases; nucleotides not matched to a gene: 6. The CDR3 sequence is 15 residues long. The CDR3 is CASSPYRGRNTEAFF. DNA for the CDR3: TGTGCCAGCAGCCCTTACAGGGGGCGAAACACTGAAGCTTTCTTT.

This chain joins TRBV2 and TRBJ2-5; no reliable D call. In germline, CDR1 is SNHLY, CDR2 FYNNEI. The CDR3 is 11 amino acids. Trimming took off 1 base at V and 6 bases at J, with 3 bases between the two ends. The CDR3: CASSEGKTQYF. DNA of the CDR3: TGTGCCAGCAGTGAAGGAAAGACCCAGTACTTC.

This chain links TRBV11-2 with TRBJ1-5; no reliable D call. V lost 4 bases to trimming and J lost 7 bases, with 14 bases between them. This CDR3 spans 14 amino acids. The germline gives CDR1 SGHAT, CDR2 FQNNGV. Written as DNA, the CDR3 is TGTGCCAGCAGCTACGGAGAGGGAGACCAGCCCCAGCATTTT. It specifies CASSYGEGDQPQHF.